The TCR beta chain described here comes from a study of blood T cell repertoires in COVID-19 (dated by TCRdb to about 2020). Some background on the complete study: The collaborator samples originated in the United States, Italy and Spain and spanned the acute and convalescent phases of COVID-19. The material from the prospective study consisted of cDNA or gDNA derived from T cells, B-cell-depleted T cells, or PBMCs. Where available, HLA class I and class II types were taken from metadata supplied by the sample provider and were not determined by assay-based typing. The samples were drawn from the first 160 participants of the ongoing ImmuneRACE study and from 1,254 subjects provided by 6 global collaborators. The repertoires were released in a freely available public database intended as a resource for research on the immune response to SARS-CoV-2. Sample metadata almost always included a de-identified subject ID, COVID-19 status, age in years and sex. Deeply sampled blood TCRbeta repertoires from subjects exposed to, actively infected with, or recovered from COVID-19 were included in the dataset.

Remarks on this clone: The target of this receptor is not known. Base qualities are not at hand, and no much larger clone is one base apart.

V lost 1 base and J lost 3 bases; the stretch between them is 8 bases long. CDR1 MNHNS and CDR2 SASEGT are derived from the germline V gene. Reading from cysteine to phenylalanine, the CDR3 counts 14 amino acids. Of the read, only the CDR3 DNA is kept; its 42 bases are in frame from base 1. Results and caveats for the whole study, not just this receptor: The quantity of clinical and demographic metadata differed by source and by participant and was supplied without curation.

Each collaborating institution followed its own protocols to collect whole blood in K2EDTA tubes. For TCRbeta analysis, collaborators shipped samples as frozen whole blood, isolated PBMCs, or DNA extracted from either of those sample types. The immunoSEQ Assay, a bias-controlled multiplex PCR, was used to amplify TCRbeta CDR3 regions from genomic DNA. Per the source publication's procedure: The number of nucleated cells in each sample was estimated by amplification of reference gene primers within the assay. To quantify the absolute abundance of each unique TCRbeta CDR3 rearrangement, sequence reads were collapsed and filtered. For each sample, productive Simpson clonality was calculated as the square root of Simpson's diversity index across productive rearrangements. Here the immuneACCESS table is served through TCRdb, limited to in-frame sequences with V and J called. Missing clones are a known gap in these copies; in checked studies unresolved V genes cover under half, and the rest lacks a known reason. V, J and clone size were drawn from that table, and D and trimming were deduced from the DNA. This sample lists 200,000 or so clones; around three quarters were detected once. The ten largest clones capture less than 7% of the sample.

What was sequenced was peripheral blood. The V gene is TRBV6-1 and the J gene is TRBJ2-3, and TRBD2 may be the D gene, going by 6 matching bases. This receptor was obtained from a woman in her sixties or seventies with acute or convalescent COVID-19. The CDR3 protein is CASSEVGLTDTQYF. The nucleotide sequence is TGTGCCAGCAGTGAAGTCGGACTAACAGATACGCAGTATTTT.